The present T cell receptor (beta chain) was sequenced within a study of T-cell reconstitution after alpha-beta-depleted transplantation in children. Between the trimmed V and J ends, which lost 0 bases and 4 bases, there was a span of 7 bases. There are 13 residues in the CDR3. Germline values: CDR1 SGHRS, CDR2 YFSETQ. This clonotype showed up just a few times. A library of TCRbeta sequences, prepared with unique molecular identifiers, was generated. MiXCR was run by TCRdb on the PCR reads, yielding one entry per CDR3 protein. The profile shows about half a million distinct CDR3 sequences, around 13% of them singletons.

Here the sequenced sample was PBMCs from the stem cell graft donor, taken from the stem cell graft. This sequence was found in a human donor who donated a stem cell graft to a child with combined immunodeficiency. The chain uses TRBV5-1 and TRBJ1-2; D is possibly TRBD1 (5 bases). This CDR3 reads CASSLGGAYGYTF. The CDR3 DNA follows: TGCGCCAGCAGCTTGGGAGGGGCCTATGGCTACACCTTC. Full variable domain (missing parts from reference TRBV5-1 and TRBJ1-2): KAGVTQTPRYLIKTRGQQVTLSCSPISGHRSVSWYQQTPGQGLQFLFEYFSETQRNKGNFPGRFSGRQFSNSRSEMNVSTLELGDSALYLCASSLGGAYGYTFGSGTRLTVV.